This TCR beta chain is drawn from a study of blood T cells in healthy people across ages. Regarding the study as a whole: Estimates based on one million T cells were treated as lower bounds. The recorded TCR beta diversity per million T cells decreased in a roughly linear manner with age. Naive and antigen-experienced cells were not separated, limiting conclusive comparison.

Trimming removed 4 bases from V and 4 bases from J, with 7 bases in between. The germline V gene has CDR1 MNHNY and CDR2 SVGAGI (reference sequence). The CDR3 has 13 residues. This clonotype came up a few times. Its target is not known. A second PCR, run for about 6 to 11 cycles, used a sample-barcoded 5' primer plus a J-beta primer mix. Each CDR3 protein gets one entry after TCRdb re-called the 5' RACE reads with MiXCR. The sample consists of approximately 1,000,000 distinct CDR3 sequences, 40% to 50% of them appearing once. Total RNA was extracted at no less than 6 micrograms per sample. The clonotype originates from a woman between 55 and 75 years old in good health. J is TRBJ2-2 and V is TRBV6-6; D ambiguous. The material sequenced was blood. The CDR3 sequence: CASSSSATGELFF. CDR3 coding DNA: TGTGCCAGCAGTTCATCAGCCACCGGGGAGCTGTTTTTT.